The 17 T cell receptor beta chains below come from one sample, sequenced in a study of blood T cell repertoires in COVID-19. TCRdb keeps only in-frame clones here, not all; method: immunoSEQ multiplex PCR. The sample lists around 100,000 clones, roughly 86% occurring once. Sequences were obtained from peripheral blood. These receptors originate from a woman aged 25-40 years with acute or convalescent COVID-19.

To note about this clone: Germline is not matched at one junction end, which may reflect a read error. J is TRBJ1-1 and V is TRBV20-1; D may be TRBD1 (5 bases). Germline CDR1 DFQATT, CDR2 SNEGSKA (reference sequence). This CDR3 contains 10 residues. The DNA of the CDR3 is TGCAGTGCTAGTGCAATAGGGGAACCCTTT. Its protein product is CSASAIGEPF.

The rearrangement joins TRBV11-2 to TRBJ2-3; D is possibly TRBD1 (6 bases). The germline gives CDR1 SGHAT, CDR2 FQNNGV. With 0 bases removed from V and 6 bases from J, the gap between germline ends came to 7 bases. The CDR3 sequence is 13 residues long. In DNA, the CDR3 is TGTGCCAGCAGCTTAGATAGGGGGGATACGCAGTATTTT. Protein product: CASSLDRGDTQYF.

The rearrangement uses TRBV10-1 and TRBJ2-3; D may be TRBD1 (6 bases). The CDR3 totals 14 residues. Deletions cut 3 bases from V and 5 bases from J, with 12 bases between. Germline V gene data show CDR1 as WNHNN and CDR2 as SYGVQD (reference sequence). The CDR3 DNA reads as TGCGCCAGCAGTGAAAAGGGGGTGAGAGATACGCAGTATTTT. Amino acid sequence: CASSEKGVRDTQYF.

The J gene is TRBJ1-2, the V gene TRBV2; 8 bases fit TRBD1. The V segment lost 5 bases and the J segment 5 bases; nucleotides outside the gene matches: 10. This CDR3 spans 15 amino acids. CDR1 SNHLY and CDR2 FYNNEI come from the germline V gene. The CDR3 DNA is TGTGCCAGCAGTAAGGGACAGGCTGAAACTTATGGCTACACCTTC. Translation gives CASSKGQAETYGYTF.

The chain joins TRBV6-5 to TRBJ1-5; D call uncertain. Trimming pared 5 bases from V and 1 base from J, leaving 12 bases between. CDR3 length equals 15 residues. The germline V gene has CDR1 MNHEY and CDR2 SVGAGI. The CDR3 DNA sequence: TGTGCCAGCAGTCGTACTTACAGCAGCAATCAGCCCCAGCATTTT. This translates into CASSRTYSSNQPQHF.

Here the CDR3 reads CASGSSRVTGSYEQYF. In nucleotides, the CDR3 is TGTGCTAGTGGTTCATCCAGGGTAACCGGCTCCTACGAGCAGTACTTC. The gene calls are TRBV12-5 and TRBJ2-7, with D possibly TRBD1 on 5 matching bases. Germline CDR1 and CDR2: LGHNT and FRNRAP. The CDR3 spans 16 residues. Trimming took 4 bases from V and 0 from J, leaving 16 bases between them.

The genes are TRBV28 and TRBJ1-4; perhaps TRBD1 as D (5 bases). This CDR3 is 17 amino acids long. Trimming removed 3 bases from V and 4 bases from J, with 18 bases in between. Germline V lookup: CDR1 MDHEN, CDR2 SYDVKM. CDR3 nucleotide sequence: TGTGCCAGCAGTTTTTTCCCCACCCGCGGGGGTAATGAAAAACTGTTTTTT. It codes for CASSFFPTRGGNEKLFF.

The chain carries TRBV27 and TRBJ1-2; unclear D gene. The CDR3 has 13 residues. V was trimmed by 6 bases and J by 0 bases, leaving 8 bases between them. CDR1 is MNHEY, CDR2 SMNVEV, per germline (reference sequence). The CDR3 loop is CASRGVTNYGYTF. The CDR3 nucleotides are TGTGCCAGCAGGGGAGTAACTAACTATGGCTACACCTTC.

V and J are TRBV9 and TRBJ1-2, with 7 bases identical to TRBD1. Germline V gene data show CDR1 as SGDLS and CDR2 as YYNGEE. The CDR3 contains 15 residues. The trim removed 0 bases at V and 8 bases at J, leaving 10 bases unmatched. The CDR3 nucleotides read TGTGCCAGCAGCGTAGCTAAAGGGGGCGCCGAAGGCTACACCTTC. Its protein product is CASSVAKGGAEGYTF. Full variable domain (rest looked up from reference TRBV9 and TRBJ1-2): DSGVTQTPKHLITATGQRVTLRCSPRSGDLSVYWYQQSLDQGLQFLIQYYNGEERAKGNILERFSAQQFPDLHSELNLSSLELGDSALYFCASSVAKGGAEGYTFGSGTRLTVV.

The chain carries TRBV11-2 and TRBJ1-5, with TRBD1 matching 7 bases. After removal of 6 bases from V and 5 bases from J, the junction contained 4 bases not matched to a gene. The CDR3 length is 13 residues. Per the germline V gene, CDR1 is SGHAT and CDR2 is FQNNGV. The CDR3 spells CASSRQGDQPQHF. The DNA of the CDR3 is TGTGCCAGCAGTCGACAGGGAGATCAGCCCCAGCATTTT.

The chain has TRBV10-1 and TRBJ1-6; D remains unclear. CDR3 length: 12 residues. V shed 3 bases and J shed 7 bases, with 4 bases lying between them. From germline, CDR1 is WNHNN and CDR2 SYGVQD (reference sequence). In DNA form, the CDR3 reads TGCGCCAGCAGTGAATCGAATTCACCCCTCCACTTT. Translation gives CASSESNSPLHF.

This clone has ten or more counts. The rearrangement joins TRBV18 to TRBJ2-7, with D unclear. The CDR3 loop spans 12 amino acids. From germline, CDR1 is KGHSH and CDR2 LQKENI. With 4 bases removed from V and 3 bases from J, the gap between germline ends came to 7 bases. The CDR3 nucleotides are TGTGCCAGCTCACTTAATTTCTACGAGCAGTACTTC. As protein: CASSLNFYEQYF.

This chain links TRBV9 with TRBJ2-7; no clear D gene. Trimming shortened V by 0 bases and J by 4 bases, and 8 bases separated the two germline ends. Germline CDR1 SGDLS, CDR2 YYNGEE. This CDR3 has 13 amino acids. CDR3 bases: TGTGCCAGCAGCGTAGCCCCCGTATACGAGCAGTACTTC. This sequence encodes CASSVAPVYEQYF.

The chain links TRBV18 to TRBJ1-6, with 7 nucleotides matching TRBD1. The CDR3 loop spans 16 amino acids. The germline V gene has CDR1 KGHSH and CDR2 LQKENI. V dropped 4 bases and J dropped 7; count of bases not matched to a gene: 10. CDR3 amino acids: CASSLTLTGTNSPLHF. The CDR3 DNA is TGTGCCAGCTCACTAACATTGACAGGGACGAATTCACCCCTCCACTTT.

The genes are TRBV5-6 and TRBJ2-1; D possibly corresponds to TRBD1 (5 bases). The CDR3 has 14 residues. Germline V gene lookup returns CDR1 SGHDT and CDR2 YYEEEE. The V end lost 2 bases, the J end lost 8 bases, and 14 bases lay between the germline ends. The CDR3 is CASSLGRDIHEQFF. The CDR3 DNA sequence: TGTGCCAGCAGCTTAGGCAGGGATATCCATGAGCAGTTCTTC.

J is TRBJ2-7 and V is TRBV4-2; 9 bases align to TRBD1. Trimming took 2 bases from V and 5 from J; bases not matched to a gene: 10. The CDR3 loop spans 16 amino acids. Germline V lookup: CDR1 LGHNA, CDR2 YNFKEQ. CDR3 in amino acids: CASSQQQGADGHEQYF. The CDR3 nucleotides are TGTGCCAGCAGCCAACAACAGGGGGCGGATGGCCACGAGCAGTACTTC.

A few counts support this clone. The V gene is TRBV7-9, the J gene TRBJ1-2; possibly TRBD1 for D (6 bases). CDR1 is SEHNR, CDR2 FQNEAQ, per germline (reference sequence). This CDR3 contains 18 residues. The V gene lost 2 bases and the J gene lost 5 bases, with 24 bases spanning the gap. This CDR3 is CASSLTLRTDRSVYGYTF. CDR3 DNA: TGTGCCAGCAGCTTAACCTTGAGAACGGACAGAAGTGTGTATGGCTACACCTTC.